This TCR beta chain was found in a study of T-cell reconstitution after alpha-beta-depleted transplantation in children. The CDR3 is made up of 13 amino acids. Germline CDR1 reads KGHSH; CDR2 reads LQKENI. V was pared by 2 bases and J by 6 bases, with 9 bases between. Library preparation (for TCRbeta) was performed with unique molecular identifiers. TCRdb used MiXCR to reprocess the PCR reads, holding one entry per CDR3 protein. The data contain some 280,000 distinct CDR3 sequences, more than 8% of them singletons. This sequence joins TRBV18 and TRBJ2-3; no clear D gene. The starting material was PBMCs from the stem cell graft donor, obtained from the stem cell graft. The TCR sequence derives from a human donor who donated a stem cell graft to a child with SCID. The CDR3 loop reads CASSPTFLDTQYF. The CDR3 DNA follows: TGTGCCAGCTCACCAACGTTCCTTGATACGCAGTATTTT.